The entry below describes one TCR beta chain. The sample comes from a study of T cell responses to AZD1222 COVID-19 vaccine. Whole-study context: Timing groups of about 4 and about 12 weeks for second doses were pooled.

Sequencing used immunoSEQ multiplex PCR; TCRdb keeps in-frame clones, though not all of them. The table has 90,000 to 120,000 clones, 75% to 90% seen once. V lost 4 bases to trimming and J lost 5 bases, with 10 bases between them. This CDR3 has 13 residues. Germline V gene sequence: CDR1 SGHRS, CDR2 YFSETQ. This sequence was found in an adult in good health. The gene calls are TRBV5-1 and TRBJ2-1; D gene unclear. The source material was peripheral blood, sampled on day 0 of AZD1222 vaccination. The CDR3 bases are TGCGCCAGCAGCCAACCACACGACAATGAGCAGTTCTTC. Translation: CASSQPHDNEQFF.